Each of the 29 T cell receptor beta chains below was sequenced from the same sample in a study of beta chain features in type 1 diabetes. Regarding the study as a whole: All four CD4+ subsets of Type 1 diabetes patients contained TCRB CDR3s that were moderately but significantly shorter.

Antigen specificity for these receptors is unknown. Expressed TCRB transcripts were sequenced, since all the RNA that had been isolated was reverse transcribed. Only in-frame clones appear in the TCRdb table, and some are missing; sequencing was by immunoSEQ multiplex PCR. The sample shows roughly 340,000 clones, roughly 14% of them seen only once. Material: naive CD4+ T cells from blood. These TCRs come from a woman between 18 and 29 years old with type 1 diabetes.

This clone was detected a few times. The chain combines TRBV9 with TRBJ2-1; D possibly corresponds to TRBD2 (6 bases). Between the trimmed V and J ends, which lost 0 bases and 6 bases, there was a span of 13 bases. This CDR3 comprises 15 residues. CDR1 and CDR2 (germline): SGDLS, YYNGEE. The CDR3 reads CASSVASGLPNEQFF. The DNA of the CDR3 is TGTGCCAGCAGCGTAGCTTCGGGACTCCCCAATGAGCAGTTCTTC.

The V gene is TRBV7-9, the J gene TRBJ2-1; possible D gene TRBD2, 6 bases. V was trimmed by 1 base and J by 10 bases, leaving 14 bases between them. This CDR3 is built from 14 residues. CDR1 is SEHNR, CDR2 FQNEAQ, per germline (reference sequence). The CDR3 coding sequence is TGTGCCAGCAGCTTAGAGCGGGTAAGCAGGGAGCAGTTCTTC. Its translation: CASSLERVSREQFF. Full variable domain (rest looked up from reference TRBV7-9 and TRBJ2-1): DTGVSQNPRHKITKRGQNVTFRCDPISEHNRLYWYRQTLGQGPEFLTYFQNEAQLEKSRLLSDRFSAERPKGSFSTLEIQRTEQGDSAMYLCASSLERVSREQFFGPGTRLTVL.

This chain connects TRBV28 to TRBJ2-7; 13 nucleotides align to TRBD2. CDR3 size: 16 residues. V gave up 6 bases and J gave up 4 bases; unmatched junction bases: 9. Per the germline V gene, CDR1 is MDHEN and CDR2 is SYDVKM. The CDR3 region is CASSPLGTSGNYEQYF. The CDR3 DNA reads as TGTGCCAGCAGCCCCCTCGGGACTAGCGGGAATTACGAGCAGTACTTC.

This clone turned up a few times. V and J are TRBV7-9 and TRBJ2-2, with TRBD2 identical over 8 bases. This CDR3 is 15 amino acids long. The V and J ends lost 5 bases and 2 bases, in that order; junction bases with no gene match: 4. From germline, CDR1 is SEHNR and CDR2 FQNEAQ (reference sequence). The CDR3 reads CASSLLAVNTGELFF. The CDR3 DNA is TGTGCCAGCAGCCTACTAGCGGTAAACACCGGGGAGCTGTTTTTT.

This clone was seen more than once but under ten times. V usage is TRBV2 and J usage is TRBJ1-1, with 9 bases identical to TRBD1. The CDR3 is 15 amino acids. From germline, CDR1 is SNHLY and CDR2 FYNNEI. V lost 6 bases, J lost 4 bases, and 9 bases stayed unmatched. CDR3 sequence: CASRPGQGFSTEAFF. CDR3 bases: TGTGCCAGCAGACCGGGACAGGGTTTTTCCACTGAAGCTTTCTTT.

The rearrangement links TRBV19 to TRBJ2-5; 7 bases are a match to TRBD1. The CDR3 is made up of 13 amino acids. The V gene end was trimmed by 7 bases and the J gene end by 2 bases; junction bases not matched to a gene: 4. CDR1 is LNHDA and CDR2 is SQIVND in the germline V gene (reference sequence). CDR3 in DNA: TGTGCCAGTACGGGGACAGAACAAGAGACCCAGTACTTC. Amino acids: CASTGTEQETQYF.

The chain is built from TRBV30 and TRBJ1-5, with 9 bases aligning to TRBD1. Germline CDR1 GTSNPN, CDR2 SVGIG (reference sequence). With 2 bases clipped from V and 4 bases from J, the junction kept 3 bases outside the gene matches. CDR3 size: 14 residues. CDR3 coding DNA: TGTGCCTGGAGTTATGGGACAGGGAATCAGCCCCAGCATTTT. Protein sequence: CAWSYGTGNQPQHF.

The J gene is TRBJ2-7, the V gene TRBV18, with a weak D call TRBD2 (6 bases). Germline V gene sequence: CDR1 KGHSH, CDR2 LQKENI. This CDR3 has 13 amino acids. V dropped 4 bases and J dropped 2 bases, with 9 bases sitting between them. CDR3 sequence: CASSLGLAYEQYF. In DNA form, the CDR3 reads TGTGCCAGCTCACTGGGACTTGCCTACGAGCAGTACTTC.

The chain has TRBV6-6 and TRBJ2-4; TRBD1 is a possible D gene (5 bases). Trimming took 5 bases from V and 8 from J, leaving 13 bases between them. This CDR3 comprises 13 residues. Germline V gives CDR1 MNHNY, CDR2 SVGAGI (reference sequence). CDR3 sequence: CASSVGRVDIQYF. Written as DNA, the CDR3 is TGTGCCAGCAGTGTGGGCAGGGTTGACATTCAGTACTTC.

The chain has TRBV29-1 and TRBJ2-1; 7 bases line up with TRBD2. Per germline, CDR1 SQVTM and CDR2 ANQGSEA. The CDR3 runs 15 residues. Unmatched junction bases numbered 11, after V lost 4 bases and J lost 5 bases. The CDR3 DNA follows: TGCAGCGTTGCGGGGCGGGAGTCCTTTAACAATGAGCAGTTCTTC. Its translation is CSVAGRESFNNEQFF.

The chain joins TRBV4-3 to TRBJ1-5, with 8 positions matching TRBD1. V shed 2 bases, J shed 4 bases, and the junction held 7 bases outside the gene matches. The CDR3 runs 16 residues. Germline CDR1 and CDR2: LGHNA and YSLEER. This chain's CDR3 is CASSQSLDRGNQPQHF. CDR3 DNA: TGCGCCAGCAGCCAATCCTTAGACAGGGGTAATCAGCCCCAGCATTTT.

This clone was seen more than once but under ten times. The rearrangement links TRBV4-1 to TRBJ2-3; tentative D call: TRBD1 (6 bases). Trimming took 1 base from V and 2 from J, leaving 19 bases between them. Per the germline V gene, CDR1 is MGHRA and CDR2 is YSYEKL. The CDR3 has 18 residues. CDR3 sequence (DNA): TGCGCCAGCAGCCAAGGCCCACAGGGCGGCAGACACACAGATACGCAGTATTTT. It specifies CASSQGPQGGRHTDTQYF.

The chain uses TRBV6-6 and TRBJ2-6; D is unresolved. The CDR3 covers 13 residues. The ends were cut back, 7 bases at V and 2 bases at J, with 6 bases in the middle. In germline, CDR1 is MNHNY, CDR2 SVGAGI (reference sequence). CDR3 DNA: TGTGCCAGCACTTATACTGGGGCCAACGTCCTGACTTTC. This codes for CASTYTGANVLTF.

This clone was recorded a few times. The chain's CDR3 is CASSGSGIGTQYF. The CDR3 nucleotides read TGTGCCAGCAGCGGTAGCGGGATAGGGACCCAGTACTTC. This chain links TRBV9 with TRBJ2-5; TRBD2 matches at 8 bases. This CDR3 region has 13 residues. The germline V gene has CDR1 SGDLS and CDR2 YYNGEE. V shed 3 bases and J 7 bases; nucleotides not matched to a gene: 5.

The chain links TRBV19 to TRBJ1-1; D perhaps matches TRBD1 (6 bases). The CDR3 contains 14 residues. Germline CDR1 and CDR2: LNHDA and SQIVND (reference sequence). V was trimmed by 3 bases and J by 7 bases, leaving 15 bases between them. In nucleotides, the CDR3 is TGTGCCAGTAGTATTCGGGGGGCGCAGATTGAAGCTTTCTTT. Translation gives CASSIRGAQIEAFF. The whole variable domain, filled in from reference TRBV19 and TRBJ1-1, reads DGGITQSPKYLFRKEGQNVTLSCEQNLNHDAMYWYRQDPGQGLRLIYYSQIVNDFQKGDIAEGYSVSREKKESFPLTVTSAQKNPTAFYLCASSIRGAQIEAFFGQGTRLTVV.

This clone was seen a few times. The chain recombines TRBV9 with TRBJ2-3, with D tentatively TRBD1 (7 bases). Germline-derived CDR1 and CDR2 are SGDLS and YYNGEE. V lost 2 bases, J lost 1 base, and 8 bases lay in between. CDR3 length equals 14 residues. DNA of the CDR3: TGTGCCAGCAGCGTCAGGGGGGGCACAGATACGCAGTATTTT. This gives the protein CASSVRGGTDTQYF.

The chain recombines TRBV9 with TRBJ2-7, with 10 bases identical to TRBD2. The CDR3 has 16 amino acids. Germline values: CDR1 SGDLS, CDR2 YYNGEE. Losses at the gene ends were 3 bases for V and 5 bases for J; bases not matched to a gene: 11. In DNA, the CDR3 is TGTGCCAGCAGCGAGGCGGCTAGCGGGAGTACCCACGAGCAGTACTTC. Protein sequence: CASSEAASGSTHEQYF.

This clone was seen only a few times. The CDR3 here is CAWGVGTSGETQYF. The CDR3, as DNA: TGTGCCTGGGGGGTCGGGACTAGTGGAGAGACCCAGTACTTC. The chain employs TRBV30 and TRBJ2-5, with 8 positions matching TRBD2. The CDR3 loop spans 14 amino acids. CDR1 and CDR2 from the germline V gene are GTSNPN and SVGIG (reference sequence). V lost 5 bases and J lost 4; bases outside the gene matches: 9. The entire variable domain, with the rest obtained from reference TRBV30 and TRBJ2-5, is as follows: SQTIHQWPATLVQPVGSPLSLECTVEGTSNPNLYWYRQAAGRGLQLLFYSVGIGQISSEVPQNLSASRPQDRQFILSSKKLLLSDSGFYLCAWGVGTSGETQYFGPGTRLLVL.

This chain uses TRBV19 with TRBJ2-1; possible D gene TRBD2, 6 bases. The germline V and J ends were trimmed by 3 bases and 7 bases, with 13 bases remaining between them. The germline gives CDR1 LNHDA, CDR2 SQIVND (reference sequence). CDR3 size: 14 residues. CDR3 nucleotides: TGTGCCAGTAGTATTGGGGGGATTCGGAATGAGCAGTTCTTC. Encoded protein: CASSIGGIRNEQFF.

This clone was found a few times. CDR3 loop: CAWSVRLLRGSYEQYF. CDR3 DNA: TGTGCCTGGAGTGTAAGGCTGCTCCGAGGGTCCTACGAGCAGTACTTC. The chain combines TRBV30 with TRBJ2-7; TRBD2 might be the D (5 bases). Germline V gene data show CDR1 as GTSNPN and CDR2 as SVGIG (reference sequence). This CDR3 contains 16 residues. Trimming took 0 bases from V and 1 from J, leaving 16 bases between them.

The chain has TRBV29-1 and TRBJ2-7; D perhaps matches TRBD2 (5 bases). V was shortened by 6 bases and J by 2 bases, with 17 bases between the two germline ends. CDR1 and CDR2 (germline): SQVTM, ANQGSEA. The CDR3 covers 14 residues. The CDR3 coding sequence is TGCAGCGTCCGCAGTCGGGATCAAACCTACGAGCAGTACTTC. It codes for CSVRSRDQTYEQYF.

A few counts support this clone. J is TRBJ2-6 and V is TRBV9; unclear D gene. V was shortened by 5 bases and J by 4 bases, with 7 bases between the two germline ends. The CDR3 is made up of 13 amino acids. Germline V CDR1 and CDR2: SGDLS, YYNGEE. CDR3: CASSRAGANVLTF. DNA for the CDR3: TGTGCCAGCAGTAGAGCGGGGGCCAACGTCCTGACTTTC.

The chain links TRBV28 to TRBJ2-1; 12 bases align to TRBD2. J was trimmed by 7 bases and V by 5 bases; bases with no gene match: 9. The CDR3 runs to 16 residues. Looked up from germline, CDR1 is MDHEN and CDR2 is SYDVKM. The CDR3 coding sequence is TGTGCCAGCAGTCCTGTCCGACTAGCGGGAGTTAATGAGCAGTTCTTC. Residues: CASSPVRLAGVNEQFF.

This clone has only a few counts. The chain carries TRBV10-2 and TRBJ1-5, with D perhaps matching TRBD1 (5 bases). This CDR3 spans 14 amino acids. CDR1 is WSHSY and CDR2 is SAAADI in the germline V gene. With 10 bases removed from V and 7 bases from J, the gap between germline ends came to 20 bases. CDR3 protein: CATGAGGKEQPQHF. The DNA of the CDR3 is TGCGCCACCGGTGCGGGGGGGAAGGAGCAGCCCCAGCATTTT.

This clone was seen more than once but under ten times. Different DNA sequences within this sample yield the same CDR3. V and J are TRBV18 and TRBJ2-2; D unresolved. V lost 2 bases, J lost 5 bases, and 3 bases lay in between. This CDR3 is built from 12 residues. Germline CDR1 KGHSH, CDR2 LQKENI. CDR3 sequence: CASSPYTGELFF. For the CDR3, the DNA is TGTGCCAGCTCACCATATACCGGGGAGCTGTTTTTT.

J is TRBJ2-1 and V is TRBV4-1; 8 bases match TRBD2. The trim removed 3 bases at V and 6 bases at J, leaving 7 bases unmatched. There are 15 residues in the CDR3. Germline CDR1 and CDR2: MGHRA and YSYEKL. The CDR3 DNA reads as TGCGCCAGCAGCCACGTCGGGAGGGTCGGCAATGAGCAGTTCTTC. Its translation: CASSHVGRVGNEQFF.

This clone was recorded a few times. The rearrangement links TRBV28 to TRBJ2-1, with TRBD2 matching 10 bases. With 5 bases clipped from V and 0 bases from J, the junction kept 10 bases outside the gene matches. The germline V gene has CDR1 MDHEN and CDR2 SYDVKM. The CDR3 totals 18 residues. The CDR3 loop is CASSPRVGTSDSYNEQFF. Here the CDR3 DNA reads TGTGCCAGCAGTCCTAGAGTCGGGACTAGCGACTCCTACAATGAGCAGTTCTTC.

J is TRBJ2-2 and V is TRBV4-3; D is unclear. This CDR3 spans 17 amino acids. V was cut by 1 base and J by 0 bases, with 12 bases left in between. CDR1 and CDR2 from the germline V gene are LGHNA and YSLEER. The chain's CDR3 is CASSQGAAPANTGELFF. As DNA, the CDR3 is TGCGCCAGCAGCCAAGGGGCCGCCCCTGCGAACACCGGGGAGCTGTTTTTT.

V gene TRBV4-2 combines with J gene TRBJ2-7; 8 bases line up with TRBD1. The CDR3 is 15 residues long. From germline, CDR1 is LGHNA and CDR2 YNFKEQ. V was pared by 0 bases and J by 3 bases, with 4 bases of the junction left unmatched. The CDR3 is CASSQDSTGGYEQYF. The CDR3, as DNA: TGTGCCAGCAGCCAAGATAGCACAGGGGGCTACGAGCAGTACTTC.